This T cell receptor (beta chain) was found in a study of T cells in Graves' hyperthyroidism and ophthalmopathy. Study-wide context: Any treatment followed the collection of peripheral blood at initial diagnosis.

This CDR3 spans 13 amino acids. The V end was cut by 1 base, the J end by 14 bases, with 12 bases between. Germline V gene lookup returns CDR1 MDHEN and CDR2 SYDVKM. Fresh peripheral blood, more than 8 ml of it, supplied the PBMCs. The investigators amplified TCR beta CDR3 regions from RNA transcripts. TCR CDR3 underwent first-round RT-PCR with the HTBI primer set. Each CDR3 protein is one row after TCRdb ran MiXCR on the multiplex PCR reads. The sample comprises 700,000 or so distinct CDR3 sequences, 16% of which are singletons, and around 7.7% rests with the top ten. Notes on the study in general: Ophthalmopathy got predicted by the model a median about six months before its onset. Blood samples included most of the expanded thyroid clonotypes exceeding 0.001.

Of note for this clonotype: Its target is not known.

The specimen sequenced was blood. The rearrangement joins TRBV28 to TRBJ1-6; D possibly corresponds to TRBD1 (6 bases). The clonotype was recovered from a man aged 18 to 30 with Graves' hyperthyroidism. The CDR3 DNA is TGTGCCAGCAGTTTATCCCAACAGGGTACCCTCCACTTT. Amino acid sequence: CASSLSQQGTLHF.